Shown below are 9 T cell receptor beta chains from a single sample sequenced in a study of blood T cell repertoires in COVID-19. Assay used: immunoSEQ multiplex PCR; TCRdb lists only in-frame clones, some missing. This table has about 2,300 clones, about nine tenths appearing once. Material: peripheral blood. These receptors were collected from a man between 65 and 85 years old with active COVID-19.

A single count supports this clone. CDR3 nucleotide sequence: TGTGCCACCCTTCGACAGGGGGACACCGGGGAGCTGTTTTTT. Amino acid sequence: CATLRQGDTGELFF. This chain links TRBV6-5 with TRBJ2-2, with 9 bases aligning to TRBD1. The CDR3 has 14 amino acids. From germline, CDR1 is MNHEY and CDR2 SVGAGI. The V segment lost 10 bases and the J segment 3 bases; nucleotides outside the gene matches: 6.

By proportion, this clone is large. The chain recombines TRBV27 with TRBJ2-5; the D gene is possibly TRBD2 (5 bases). Trimming removed 0 bases from V and 5 bases from J, with 10 bases in between. This CDR3 is 14 amino acids long. CDR1 is MNHEY and CDR2 is SMNVEV in the germline V gene (reference sequence). The CDR3 sequence is CASSLSEGGETQYF. The DNA for the CDR3 is TGTGCCAGCAGTTTATCCGAGGGCGGGGAGACCCAGTACTTC.

The chain couples TRBV6-2 or TRBV6-3 to TRBJ2-7; D is possibly TRBD1 (6 bases). CDR3 length: 19 amino acids. The V gene lost 6 bases and the J gene lost 2 bases, with 29 bases spanning the gap. Per germline, CDR1 MNHEY and CDR2 SVGEGT. Here the CDR3 reads CASSRSRGRTTGLAYEQYF. For the CDR3, the DNA is TGTGCCAGCAGCCGTTCGAGGGGGAGAACGACGGGGCTCGCCTACGAGCAGTACTTC.

V is TRBV5-1 and J is TRBJ2-3; D remains unclear. Trimming cost V 2 bases and J 0 bases, with 4 bases left between them. Germline V CDR1 and CDR2: SGHRS, YFSETQ. CDR3 length: 13 residues. The CDR3 region has the DNA TGCGCCAGCAGCTTCCTAAGCACAGATACGCAGTATTTT. Residues: CASSFLSTDTQYF.

The gene calls are TRBV24-1 and TRBJ2-1; TRBD1 agrees at 7 bases. CDR3 length equals 15 residues. Germline CDR1 reads KGHDR; CDR2 reads SFDVKD. J gave up 7 bases and V 4 bases, and 9 bases lay outside the gene matches. CDR3 sequence (DNA): TGTGCCACCAGTGACCCTGACAGGGAGTGGAATGAGCAGTTCTTC. It specifies CATSDPDREWNEQFF.

The rearrangement uses TRBV7-3 and TRBJ2-3, with 9 positions matching TRBD1. CDR1 SGHTA and CDR2 FQGTGA come from the germline V gene. J was trimmed by 5 bases and V by 2 bases; bases with no gene match: 5. This CDR3 has 15 amino acids. CDR3 in amino acids: CASSLGTGGVDTQYF. The CDR3 DNA is TGTGCCAGCAGCTTAGGAACAGGGGGCGTAGATACGCAGTATTTT.

The chain employs TRBV5-4 and TRBJ2-1; D is unclear. This CDR3 has 15 residues. Germline V gene sequence: CDR1 SGHNT, CDR2 YYREEE (reference sequence). V was cut by 4 bases and J by 6 bases, with 17 bases left in between. CDR3 sequence: CASSPGSMIGNEQFF. CDR3 DNA sequence: TGTGCCAGCAGCCCCGGGTCGATGATCGGCAATGAGCAGTTCTTC.

The rearrangement joins TRBV5-6 to TRBJ1-5; D not certain. This CDR3 has 13 residues. Trimming cost V 3 bases and J 4 bases, with 8 bases left between them. Per germline, CDR1 SGHDT and CDR2 YYEEEE. In DNA form, the CDR3 reads TGTGCCAGCAGCTCTTCGGGGAATCAGCCCCAGCATTTT. This gives the protein CASSSSGNQPQHF.

The chain joins TRBV6-5 to TRBJ1-5; D uncertain. Trimming pared 10 bases from V and 6 bases from J, leaving 19 bases between. CDR1 is MNHEY and CDR2 is SVGAGI in the germline V gene. The CDR3 has 14 amino acids. CDR3 sequence reads: CATGGRAGIQPQHF. The CDR3 coding sequence is TGTGCCACCGGTGGGAGGGCTGGAATTCAGCCCCAGCATTTT.